This T cell receptor (beta chain) was recorded in a study of early T cells in non-severe SARS-CoV-2 infection. V was trimmed by 4 bases and J by 5 bases, leaving 12 bases between them. This CDR3 is 13 amino acids long. Germline V gene data show CDR1 as SEHNR and CDR2 as FQNEAQ (reference sequence). This clonotype was observed at least ten times. Unique molecular identifier tags were affixed to discrete cDNA molecules. TCRdb analysed the 5' RACE reads with MiXCR anew, one entry per CDR3 protein. Of 75,000 to 100,000 distinct CDR3 sequences listed, roughly 14% are singletons. Sample: whole blood. The TCR was taken from an adult who was a healthcare worker with PCR-confirmed SARS-CoV-2 infection or an uninfected control (not recorded which). The chain combines TRBV7-9 with TRBJ2-7; D is possibly TRBD1 (6 bases). The CDR3 DNA is TGTGCCAGCAGCTCTACAGGGTTCAACGAGCAGTACGTC. As protein: CASSSTGFNEQYV.